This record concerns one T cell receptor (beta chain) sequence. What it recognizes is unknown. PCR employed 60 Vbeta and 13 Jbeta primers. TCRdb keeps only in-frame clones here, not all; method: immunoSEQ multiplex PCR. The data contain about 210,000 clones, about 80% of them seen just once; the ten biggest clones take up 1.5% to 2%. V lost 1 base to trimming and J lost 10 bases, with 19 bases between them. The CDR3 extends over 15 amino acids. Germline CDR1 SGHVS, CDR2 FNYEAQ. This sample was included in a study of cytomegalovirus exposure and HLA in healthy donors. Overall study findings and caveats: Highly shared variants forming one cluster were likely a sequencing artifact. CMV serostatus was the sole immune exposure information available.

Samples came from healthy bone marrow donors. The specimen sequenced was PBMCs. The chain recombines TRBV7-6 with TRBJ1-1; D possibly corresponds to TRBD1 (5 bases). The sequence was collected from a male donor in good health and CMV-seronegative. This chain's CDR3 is CASSLDGRVTDGAFF. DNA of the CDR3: TGTGCCAGCAGCTTAGATGGCAGGGTGACCGATGGAGCTTTCTTT.